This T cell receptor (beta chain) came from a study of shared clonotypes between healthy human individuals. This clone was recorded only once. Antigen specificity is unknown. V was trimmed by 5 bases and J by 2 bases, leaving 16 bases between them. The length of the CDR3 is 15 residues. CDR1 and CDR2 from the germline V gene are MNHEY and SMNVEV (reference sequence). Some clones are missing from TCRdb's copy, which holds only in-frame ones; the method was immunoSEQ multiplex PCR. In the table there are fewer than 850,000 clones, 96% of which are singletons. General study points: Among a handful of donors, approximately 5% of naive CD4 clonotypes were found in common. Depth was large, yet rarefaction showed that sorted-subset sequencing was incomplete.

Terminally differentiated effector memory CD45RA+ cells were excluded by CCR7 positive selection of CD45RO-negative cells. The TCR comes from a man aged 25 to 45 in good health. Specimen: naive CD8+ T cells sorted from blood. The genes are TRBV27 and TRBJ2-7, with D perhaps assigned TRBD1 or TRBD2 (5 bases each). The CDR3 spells CASSPRGVPTYEQYF. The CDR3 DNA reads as TGTGCCAGCAGTCCCAGAGGGGTCCCGACCTACGAGCAGTACTTC.